This entry lists 5 T cell receptor beta chains sequenced from one sample in a study of blood T cell repertoires in COVID-19. This table comes from immunoSEQ multiplex PCR, and its TCRdb copy is limited to in-frame clones, with some not included. Of about 68,000 clones in the sample, about nine tenths were seen once. Material: peripheral blood. These receptors were obtained from a man aged 25-45 years with acute or convalescent COVID-19.

The chain couples TRBV20-1 to TRBJ2-7; D might be TRBD2 (5 bases). V lost 3 bases and J lost 6, with 12 bases in between. The CDR3 is 12 amino acids. Germline V gene data show CDR1 as DFQATT and CDR2 as SNEGSKA (reference sequence). CDR3 in amino acids: CSASKASSEQYF. Written as DNA, the CDR3 is TGCAGTGCTAGTAAGGCTAGCAGCGAGCAGTACTTC.

V is TRBV7-9 and J is TRBJ1-4, with 7 bases matching TRBD1. The CDR3 is made up of 15 amino acids. The V and J ends lost 2 bases and 4 bases, in that order; junction bases with no gene match: 4. Looked up from germline, CDR1 is SEHNR and CDR2 is FQNEAQ (reference sequence). In DNA form, the CDR3 reads TGTGCCAGCAGCTTAAGGACAGGAGTTAATGAAAAACTGTTTTTT. This gives the protein CASSLRTGVNEKLFF.

The rearrangement uses TRBV3-1 (or the pseudogene TRBV3-2) and TRBJ1-1; D unresolved. The CDR3 extends over 13 amino acids. CDR1 is LGHDT and CDR2 is YNNKEL in the germline V gene (reference sequence). V lost 3 bases, J lost 5 bases, and 10 bases lay in between. The CDR3 here is CASSHGGLTEAFF. CDR3 nucleotides: TGTGCCAGCAGCCATGGAGGATTAACTGAAGCTTTCTTT.

This chain connects TRBV7-6 to TRBJ2-1; D may be TRBD1 (5 bases). Germline-derived CDR1 and CDR2 are SGHVS and FNYEAQ. There are 15 residues in the CDR3. Trimming took 4 bases from V and 0 from J, leaving 10 bases between them. This CDR3 is CASSSSRGSYNEQFF. The CDR3 bases are TGTGCCAGCAGCTCCTCTAGGGGCTCCTACAATGAGCAGTTCTTC.

This chain uses TRBV6-2 or TRBV6-3 with TRBJ1-2; D is undetermined. V was trimmed by 5 bases and J by 4 bases, leaving 5 bases between them. The CDR3 is 11 residues long. Germline lookup yields CDR1 MNHEY and CDR2 SVGEGT. The CDR3 bases are TGTGCCAGCAGTCAGGTCTATGGCTACACCTTC. Protein: CASSQVYGYTF.